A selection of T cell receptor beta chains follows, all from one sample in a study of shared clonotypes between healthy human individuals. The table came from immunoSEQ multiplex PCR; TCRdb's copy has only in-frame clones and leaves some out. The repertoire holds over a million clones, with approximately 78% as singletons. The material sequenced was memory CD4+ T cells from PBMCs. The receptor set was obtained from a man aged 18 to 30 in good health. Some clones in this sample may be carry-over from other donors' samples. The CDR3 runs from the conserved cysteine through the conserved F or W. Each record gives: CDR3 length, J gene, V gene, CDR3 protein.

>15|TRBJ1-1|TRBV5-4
CASSLGRTGLTEAFF
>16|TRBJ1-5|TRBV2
CASRNSGIGSNQPQHF
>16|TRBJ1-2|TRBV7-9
CASSLASSRSFYGYTF
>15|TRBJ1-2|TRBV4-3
CASSQQDTGLDGYTF
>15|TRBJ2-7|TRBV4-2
CASSQGAGQGYEQYF
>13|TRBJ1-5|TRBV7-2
CASSSRRGQPQHF
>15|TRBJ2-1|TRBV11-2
CASSLYEASYNEQFF
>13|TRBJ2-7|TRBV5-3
CASSSAGIYEQYF
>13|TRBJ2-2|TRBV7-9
CASSLENTGELFF
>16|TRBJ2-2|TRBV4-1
CASSQGQRGNTGELFF
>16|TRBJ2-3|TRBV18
CASSPLSAGDTDTQYF
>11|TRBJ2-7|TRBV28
CASKGGYEQYF
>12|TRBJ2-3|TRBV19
CASTASRDTQYF
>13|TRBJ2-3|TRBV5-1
CASNQGGSDTQYF
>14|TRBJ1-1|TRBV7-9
CASSSIDRAGEAFF
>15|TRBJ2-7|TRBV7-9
CASSFGRDLTDEQYF
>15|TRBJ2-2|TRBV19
CASSLAAGNTGELFF
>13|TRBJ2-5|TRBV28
CASSHPAGETQYF
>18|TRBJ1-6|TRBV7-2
CASSLGAPGMLRISPLHF
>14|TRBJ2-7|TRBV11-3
CASSLGGSSYEQYF
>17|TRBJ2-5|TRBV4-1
CASSQGGRKEGIETQYF
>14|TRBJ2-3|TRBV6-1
CASRDRVLADTQYF
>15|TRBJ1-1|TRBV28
CASSLKRLVNTEAFF
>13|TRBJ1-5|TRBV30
CAWSVSGYQPQHF
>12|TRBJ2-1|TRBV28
CASSLTSGNPFF
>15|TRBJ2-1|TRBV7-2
CASILRGRGGNEQFF
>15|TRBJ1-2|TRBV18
CASSPGQGQGYGYTF
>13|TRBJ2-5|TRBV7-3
CASSSDPAETQYF
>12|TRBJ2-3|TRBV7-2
CASRGTTDTQYF
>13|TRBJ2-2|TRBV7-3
CASSLSSAGELFF
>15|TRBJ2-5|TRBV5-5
CASSLPAGGQETQYF
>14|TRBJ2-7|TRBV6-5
CASSQGAPAYEQYF
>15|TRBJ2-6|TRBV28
CASSSEGRGANVLTF
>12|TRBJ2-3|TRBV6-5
CASSTRADTQYF
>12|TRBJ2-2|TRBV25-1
CASSEFSGELFF